The next 3 T cell receptor beta chains were all read from a single sample in a study of blood T cell repertoires in COVID-19. Sequenced by immunoSEQ multiplex PCR; TCRdb stores in-frame clones only, minus some. The table lists about 200,000 clones, around 79% of them singletons. Sequenced input: peripheral blood. The source is a woman aged 40 to 50 with COVID-19, enrolled during active disease.

The chain recombines TRBV12-5 with TRBJ2-1; D gene unclear. CDR3 length: 15 amino acids. CDR1 is LGHNT and CDR2 is FRNRAP in the germline V gene. Trimming took 2 bases from V and 4 from J, leaving 12 bases between them. The CDR3 bases are TGTGCTAGTGGTTTGCCTCCGGGTTTTTACAATGAGCAGTTCTTC. As protein: CASGLPPGFYNEQFF. Complete variable domain (other parts from reference TRBV12-5 and TRBJ2-1): DARVTQTPRHKVTEMGQEVTMRCQPILGHNTVFWYRQTMMQGLELLAYFRNRAPLDDSGMPKDRFSAEMPDATLATLKIQPSEPRDSAVYFCASGLPPGFYNEQFFGPGTRLTVL.

The chain links TRBV4-2 to TRBJ1-3; 10 bases map to TRBD1. Germline V gene lookup returns CDR1 LGHNA and CDR2 YNFKEQ. This CDR3 spans 20 amino acids. The V segment lost 0 bases and the J segment 4 bases; nucleotides outside the gene matches: 15. In DNA form, the CDR3 reads TGTGCCAGCAGCCAAGATCGGGAGGGGACAGGGGACTATGCAGGAAACACCATATATTTT. The encoded protein is CASSQDREGTGDYAGNTIYF.

The sample holds one count of this clone. The chain recombines TRBV28 with TRBJ1-5; a possible D gene is TRBD1 (6 bases). The V end lost 6 bases, the J end lost 7 bases, and 13 bases lay between the germline ends. The CDR3 totals 13 residues. CDR1 MDHEN and CDR2 SYDVKM come from the germline V gene. In nucleotides, the CDR3 is TGTGCCAGCAGGGAAGGGGGGGGGCAGCCCCAGCATTTT. It codes for CASREGGGQPQHF.